Sequencing of this T cell receptor (beta chain) was carried out in a study of cytomegalovirus exposure and HLA in healthy donors. Germline loops: CDR1 SGHKS, CDR2 YYEKEE (reference sequence). Trimming removed 4 bases at V and 12 bases at J, with 16 bases between. There are 12 residues in the CDR3. The study ran its PCR with 60 Vbeta and 13 Jbeta primers. The repertoire was sequenced with immunoSEQ multiplex PCR; TCRdb's copy has only in-frame clones and lacks some. The sample holds around 200,000 clones, 70% to 85% seen once. The J gene is TRBJ1-1, the V gene TRBV5-5; possibly TRBD1 for D (6 bases). The sequence was obtained from a girl aged 2 to 10 in good health and CMV-seronegative. The specimen sequenced was PBMCs. CDR3 DNA: TGTGCCAGCAGCGAAACAGGGCGGGTGACTTTCTTT. Translating gives CASSETGRVTFF.